The text below deals with one T cell receptor beta chain. These data come from a study of blood T cell repertoires in COVID-19. The germline V gene encodes CDR1 SNHLY and CDR2 FYNNEI. V was pared by 3 bases and J by 7 bases, with 7 bases between. This CDR3 spans 12 amino acids. The data were produced by immunoSEQ multiplex PCR, yet TCRdb's version contains in-frame clones alone and is incomplete. The repertoire holds some 150,000 clones, more than 70% seen once, with approximately 8.3% in the top ten. The TCR comes from a woman aged 60-70 years with acute or convalescent COVID-19. The sequenced material came from peripheral blood. The rearrangement uses TRBV2 and TRBJ2-1, with D possibly matching TRBD2 (5 bases). The CDR3 DNA reads as TGTGCCAGCAGTGACAGGAGGAATGAGCAGTTCTTC. It yields the protein CASSDRRNEQFF.